This T cell receptor (beta chain) was sequenced during a study of regulatory T cells in long-lasting Graves disease. V gave up 6 bases and J gave up 5 bases, with 14 bases separating them. Germline V gene lookup returns CDR1 SNHLY and CDR2 FYNNEI. The CDR3 runs 13 residues. The time point denotes: persistent/refractory GD, antithyroid drugs over 5 years with positive TRAb. PBMCs were the source of the RNA used for TCR sequencing. At least ten counts were recorded for this clonotype. Its antigen is currently unknown. Study outcomes and limitations: Accuracy was possibly reduced by small sample size.

Construction of the TCR beta libraries employed iRepertoire HTBI primers in conjunction with Arm-PCR of CDR3 regions. TCRdb re-analysed the multiplex PCR reads in MiXCR, keeping a single row per CDR3 protein. This sample has about 460,000 distinct CDR3 sequences, with approximately 23% found just once. Sequences were derived from peripheral blood mononuclear cells (PBMCs), sampled when the disease was refractory, from a patient treated with antithyroid drugs. The sequence was collected from a female donor with Graves disease. This chain connects TRBV2 to TRBJ2-7; D perhaps matches TRBD1 (6 bases). CDR3 sequence: CASSPQGPNEQYF. The CDR3 DNA reads TGTGCCAGCAGCCCACAGGGACCCAACGAGCAGTACTTC.